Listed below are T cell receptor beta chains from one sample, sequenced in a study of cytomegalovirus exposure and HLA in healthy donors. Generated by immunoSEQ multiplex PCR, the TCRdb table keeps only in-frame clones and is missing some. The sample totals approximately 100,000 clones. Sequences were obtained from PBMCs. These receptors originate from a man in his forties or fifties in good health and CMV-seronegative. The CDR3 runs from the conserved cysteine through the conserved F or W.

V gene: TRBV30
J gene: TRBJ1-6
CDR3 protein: CAWTVGTVNSPLHF

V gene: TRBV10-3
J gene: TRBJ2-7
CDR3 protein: CAISELQEYEQYF

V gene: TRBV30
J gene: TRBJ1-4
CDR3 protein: CAWSDPGREKLFF

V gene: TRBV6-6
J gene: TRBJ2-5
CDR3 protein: CASGREEETQYF

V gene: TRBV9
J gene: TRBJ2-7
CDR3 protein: CASSVATSGNYEQYF

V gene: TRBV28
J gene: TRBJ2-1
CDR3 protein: CASRKQGAGYNEQFF

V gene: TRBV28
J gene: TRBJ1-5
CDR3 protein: CASSLTGQPQHF

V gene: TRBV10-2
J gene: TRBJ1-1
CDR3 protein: CASVGWEAGPGGVNTEAFF

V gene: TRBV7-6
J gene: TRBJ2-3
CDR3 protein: CASSLGGGAPTDTQYF

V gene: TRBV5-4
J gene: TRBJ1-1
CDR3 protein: CASSLEQGFSMNTEAFF

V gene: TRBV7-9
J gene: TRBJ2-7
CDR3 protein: CASSSTDRGPYEQYF

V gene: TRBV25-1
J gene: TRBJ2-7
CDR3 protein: CASTREAAGVQYF

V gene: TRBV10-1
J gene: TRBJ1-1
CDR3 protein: CASRAGGASTEAFF

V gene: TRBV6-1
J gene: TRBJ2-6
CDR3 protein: CASRLTGSGANVLTF

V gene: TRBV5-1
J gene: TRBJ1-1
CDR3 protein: CASSQSGTALNTEAFF

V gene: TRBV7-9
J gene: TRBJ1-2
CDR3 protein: CASSLGSGQGRGYTF

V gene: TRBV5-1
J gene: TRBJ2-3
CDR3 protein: CASSLTAGGRGADTQYF

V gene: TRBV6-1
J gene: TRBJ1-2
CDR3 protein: CASSGGGGTRTSYGYTF

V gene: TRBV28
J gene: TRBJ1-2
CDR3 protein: CASSSDGVRFYGYTF

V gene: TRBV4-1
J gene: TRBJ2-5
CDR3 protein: CASSSGLGTVRETQYF

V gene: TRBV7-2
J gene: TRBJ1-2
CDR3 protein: CASSQDRNYGYTF

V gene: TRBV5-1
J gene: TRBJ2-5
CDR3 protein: CASSFRDQETQYF

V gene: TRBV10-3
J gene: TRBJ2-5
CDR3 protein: CAISEGSSGSVQYF

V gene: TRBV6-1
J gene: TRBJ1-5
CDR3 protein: CASSGGFGNQPQHF

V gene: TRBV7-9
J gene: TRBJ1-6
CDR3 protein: CASSLGLSSYNSPLHF

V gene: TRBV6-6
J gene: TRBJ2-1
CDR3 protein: CASSGASDQFF

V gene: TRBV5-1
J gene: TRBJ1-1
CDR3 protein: CASSRTGRNTEAFF

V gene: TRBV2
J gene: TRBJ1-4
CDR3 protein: CASSETGDSNEKLFF

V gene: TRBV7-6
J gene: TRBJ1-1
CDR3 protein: CASSLAPIQGVNTEAFF

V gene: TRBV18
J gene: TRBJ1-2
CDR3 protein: CASSPPGQSNGYTF

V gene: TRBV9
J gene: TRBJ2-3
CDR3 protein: CASSAFVAGTDTQYF

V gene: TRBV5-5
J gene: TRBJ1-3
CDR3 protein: CASSLAWESSGNTIYF

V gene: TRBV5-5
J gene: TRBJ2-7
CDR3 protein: CASSPEVYEQYF

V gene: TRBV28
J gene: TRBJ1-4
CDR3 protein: CASRLQGGGEKLFF

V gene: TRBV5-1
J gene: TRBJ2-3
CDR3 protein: CASSRAGGLPDTQYF

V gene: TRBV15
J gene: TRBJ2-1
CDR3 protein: CATSRVRQGLGNEQFF

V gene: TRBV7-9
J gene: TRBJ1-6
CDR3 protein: CASSSQGYSYNSPLHF